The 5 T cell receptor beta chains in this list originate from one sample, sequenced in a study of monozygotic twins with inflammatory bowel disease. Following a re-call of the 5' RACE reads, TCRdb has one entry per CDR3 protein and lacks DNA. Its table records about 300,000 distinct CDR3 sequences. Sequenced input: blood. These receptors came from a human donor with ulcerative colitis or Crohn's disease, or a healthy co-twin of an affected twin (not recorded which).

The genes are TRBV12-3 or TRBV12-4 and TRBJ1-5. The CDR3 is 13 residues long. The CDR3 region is CASNEEIRQPQHF.

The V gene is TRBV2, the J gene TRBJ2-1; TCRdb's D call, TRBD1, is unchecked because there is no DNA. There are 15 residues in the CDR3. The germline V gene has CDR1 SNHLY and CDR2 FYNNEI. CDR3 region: CASSADRDAYNERFF.

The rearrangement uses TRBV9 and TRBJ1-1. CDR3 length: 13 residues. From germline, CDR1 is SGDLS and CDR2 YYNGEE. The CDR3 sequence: CASSVAANTEAFF. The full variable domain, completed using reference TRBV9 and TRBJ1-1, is DSGVTQTPKHLITATGQRVTLRCSPRSGDLSVYWYQQSLDQGLQFLIQYYNGEERAKGNILERFSAQQFPDLHSELNLSSLELGDSALYFCASSVAANTEAFFGQGTRLTVV.

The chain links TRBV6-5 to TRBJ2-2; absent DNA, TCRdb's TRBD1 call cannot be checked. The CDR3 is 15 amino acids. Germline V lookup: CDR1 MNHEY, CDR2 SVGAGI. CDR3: CASSYQGALNGELFF.

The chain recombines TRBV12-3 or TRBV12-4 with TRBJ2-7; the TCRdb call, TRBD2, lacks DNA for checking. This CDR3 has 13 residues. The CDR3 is CASSSMLAYEQYF.